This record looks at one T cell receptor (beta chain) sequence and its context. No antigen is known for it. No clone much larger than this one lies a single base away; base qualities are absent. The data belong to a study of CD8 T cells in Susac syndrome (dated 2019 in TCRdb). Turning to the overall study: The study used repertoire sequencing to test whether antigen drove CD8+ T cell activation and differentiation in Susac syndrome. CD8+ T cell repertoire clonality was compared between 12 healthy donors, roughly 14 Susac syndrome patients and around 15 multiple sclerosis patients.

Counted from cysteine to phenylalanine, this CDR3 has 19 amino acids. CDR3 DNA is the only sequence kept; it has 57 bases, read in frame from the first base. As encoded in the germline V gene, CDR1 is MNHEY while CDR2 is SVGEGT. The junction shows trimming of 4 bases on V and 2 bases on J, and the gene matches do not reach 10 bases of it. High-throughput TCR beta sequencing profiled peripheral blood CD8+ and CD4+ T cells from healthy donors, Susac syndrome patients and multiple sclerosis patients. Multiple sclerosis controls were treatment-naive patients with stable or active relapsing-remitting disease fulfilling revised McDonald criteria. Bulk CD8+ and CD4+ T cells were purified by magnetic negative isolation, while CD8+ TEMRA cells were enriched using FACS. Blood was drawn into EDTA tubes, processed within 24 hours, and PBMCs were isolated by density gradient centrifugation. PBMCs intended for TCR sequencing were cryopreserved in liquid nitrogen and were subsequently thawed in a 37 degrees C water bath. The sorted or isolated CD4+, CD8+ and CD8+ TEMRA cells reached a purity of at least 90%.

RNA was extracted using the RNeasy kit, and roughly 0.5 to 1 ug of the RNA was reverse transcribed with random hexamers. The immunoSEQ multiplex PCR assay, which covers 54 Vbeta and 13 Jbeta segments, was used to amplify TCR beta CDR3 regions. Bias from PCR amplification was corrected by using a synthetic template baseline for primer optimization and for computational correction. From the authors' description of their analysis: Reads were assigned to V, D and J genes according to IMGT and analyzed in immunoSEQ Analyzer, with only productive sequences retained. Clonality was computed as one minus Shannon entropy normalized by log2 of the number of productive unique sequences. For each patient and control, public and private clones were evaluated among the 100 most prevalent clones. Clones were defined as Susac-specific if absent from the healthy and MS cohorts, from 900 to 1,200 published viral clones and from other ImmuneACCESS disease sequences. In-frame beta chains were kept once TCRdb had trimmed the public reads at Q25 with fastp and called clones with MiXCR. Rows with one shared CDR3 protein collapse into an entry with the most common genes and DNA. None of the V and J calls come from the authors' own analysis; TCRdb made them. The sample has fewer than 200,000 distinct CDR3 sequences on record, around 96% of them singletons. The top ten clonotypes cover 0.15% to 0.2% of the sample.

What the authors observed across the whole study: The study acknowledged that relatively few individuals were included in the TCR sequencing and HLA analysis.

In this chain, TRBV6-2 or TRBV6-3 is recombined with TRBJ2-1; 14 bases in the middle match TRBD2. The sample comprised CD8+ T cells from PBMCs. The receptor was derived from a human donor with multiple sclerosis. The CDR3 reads CASSFAKTSGRATYNEQFF. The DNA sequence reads TGTGCCAGCAGTTTCGCTAAGACTAGCGGGAGGGCCACCTACAATGAGCAGTTCTTC.